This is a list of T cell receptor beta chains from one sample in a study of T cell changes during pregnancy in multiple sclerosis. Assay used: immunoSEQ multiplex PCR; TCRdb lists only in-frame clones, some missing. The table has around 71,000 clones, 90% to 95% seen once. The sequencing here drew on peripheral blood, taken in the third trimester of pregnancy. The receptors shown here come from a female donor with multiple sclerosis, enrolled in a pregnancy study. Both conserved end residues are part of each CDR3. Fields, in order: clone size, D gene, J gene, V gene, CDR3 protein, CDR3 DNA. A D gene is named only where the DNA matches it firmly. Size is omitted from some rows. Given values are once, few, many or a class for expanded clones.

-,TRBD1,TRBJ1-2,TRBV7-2,CASSLEGARSYTF,TGTGCCAGCAGCTTGGAGGGGGCTCGGAGCTACACCTTC
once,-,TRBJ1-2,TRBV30,CAWSVRGGSGHNTF,TGTGCCTGGAGTGTACGGGGGGGTTCCGGTCATAACACCTTC
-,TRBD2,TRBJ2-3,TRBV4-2,CASSQEVGGLLAGEVEQYF,TGTGCCAGCAGCCAAGAAGTTGGTGGGCTACTAGCGGGAGAAGTTGAGCAGTATTTT
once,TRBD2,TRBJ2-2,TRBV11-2,CASSSLAGSTGELFF,TGTGCCAGCAGCTCACTAGCGGGAAGCACCGGGGAGCTGTTTTTT
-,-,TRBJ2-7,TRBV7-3,CASRLDPSGEQYF,TGTGCCAGCAGATTAGACCCTTCGGGGGAGCAGTACTTC
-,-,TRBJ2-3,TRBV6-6,CASSYGTSSTDTQYF,TGTGCCAGCAGTTATGGGACATCTAGCACAGATACGCAGTATTTT
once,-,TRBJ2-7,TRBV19,CASSIDLEDEQYF,TGTGCCAGTAGTATAGATCTAGAAGACGAGCAGTACTTC
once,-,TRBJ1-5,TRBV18,CASSPEAAPDYQPQHF,TGTGCCAGCTCACCAGAAGCGGCCCCAGATTATCAGCCCCAGCATTTT
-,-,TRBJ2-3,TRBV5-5,CASSFVAQSTDTQYF,TGTGCCAGCAGCTTCGTAGCGCAAAGCACAGATACGCAGTATTTT
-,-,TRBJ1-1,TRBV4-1,CASSQEGSVRATEAFF,TGCGCCAGCAGCCAAGAAGGCTCCGTCAGGGCCACTGAAGCTTTCTTT
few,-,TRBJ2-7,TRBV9,CASSAQGTSYEQYF,TGTGCCAGCAGCGCCCAGGGGACATCCTACGAGCAGTACTTC
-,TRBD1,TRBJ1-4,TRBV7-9,CASSLVGRGKVEKLFF,TGTGCCAGCAGCTTAGTCGGCAGGGGGAAGGTTGAAAAACTGTTTTTT
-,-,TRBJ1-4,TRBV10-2,CASSDRTVATNEKLFF,TGCGCCAGCAGTGACAGGACAGTTGCAACTAATGAAAAACTGTTTTTT
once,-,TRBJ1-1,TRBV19,CASSTQGTEAFF,TGTGCCAGTAGTACGCAGGGCACTGAAGCTTTCTTT
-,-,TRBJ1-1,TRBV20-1,CSARVNTEAFF,TGCAGTGCGCGGGTGAACACTGAAGCTTTCTTT
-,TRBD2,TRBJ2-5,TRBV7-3,CASSLGGGETQYF,TGTGCCAGCAGTCTGGGGGGGGGAGAGACCCAGTACTTC
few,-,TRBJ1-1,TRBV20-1,CRPTQNTEAFF,TGCAGACCCACACAGAACACTGAAGCTTTCTTT
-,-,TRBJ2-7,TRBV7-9,CASSRLGAGPTYEQYF,TGTGCCAGCAGCCGGCTTGGGGCGGGGCCAACCTACGAGCAGTACTTC
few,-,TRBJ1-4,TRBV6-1,CASSPGKDPNEKLFF,TGTGCCAGCAGCCCAGGGAAGGATCCTAATGAAAAACTGTTTTTT
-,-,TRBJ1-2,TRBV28,CASSVQVRANYGYTF,TGTGCCAGCAGTGTACAGGTTAGAGCTAACTATGGCTACACCTTC
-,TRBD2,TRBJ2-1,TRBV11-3,CASSLDGAGGRVDEQFF,TGTGCCAGCAGCTTAGATGGCGCGGGCGGGAGGGTCGATGAGCAGTTCTTC
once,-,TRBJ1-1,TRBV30,CAWNPLGHTEAFF,TGTGCCTGGAACCCCCTGGGCCACACAGAAGCTTTCTTT
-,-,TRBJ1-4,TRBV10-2,CASSEGSGGQPEKLFF,TGCGCCAGCAGTGAGGGATCTGGAGGGCAGCCTGAAAAACTGTTTTTT
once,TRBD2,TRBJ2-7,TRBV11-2,CASSSIKGLDYEQYF,TGTGCCAGCAGCTCAATAAAGGGACTAGACTACGAGCAGTACTTC
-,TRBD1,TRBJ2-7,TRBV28,CASGTGSSYEQYF,TGTGCCAGCGGGACAGGGAGCTCCTACGAGCAGTACTTC
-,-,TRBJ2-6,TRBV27,CASSTGRVSGANVLTF,TGTGCCAGCAGTACCGGTCGAGTCTCTGGGGCCAACGTCCTGACTTTC
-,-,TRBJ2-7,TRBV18,CASSRQNREKGSYEQYF,TGTGCCAGCTCACGACAGAACAGGGAGAAGGGCTCCTACGAGCAGTACTTC
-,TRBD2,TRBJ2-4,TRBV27,CASSLIAGDIQYF,TGTGCCAGCAGTTTAATAGCGGGAGACATTCAGTACTTC
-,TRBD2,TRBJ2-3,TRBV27,CASSLREGATQYF,TGTGCCAGCAGTTTGAGGGAGGGCGCGACGCAGTATTTT
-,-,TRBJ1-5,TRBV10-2,CASSQTTAGQPQHF,TGCGCCAGCAGTCAGACAACGGCAGGGCAGCCCCAGCATTTT
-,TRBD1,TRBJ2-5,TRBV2,CASRGQGTVQETQYF,TGTGCCAGCAGGGGCCAAGGGACAGTTCAAGAGACCCAGTACTTC
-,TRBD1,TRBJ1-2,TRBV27,CASSFLPGQGMGYTF,TGTGCCAGCAGTTTCCTCCCGGGACAGGGTATGGGCTACACCTTC
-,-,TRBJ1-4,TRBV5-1,CASSQLPGEDEKLFF,TGCGCCAGCAGCCAACTCCCTGGGGAGGATGAAAAACTGTTTTTT
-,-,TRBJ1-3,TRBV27,CASSSPTGSGNTIYF,TGTGCCAGCAGTTCCCCCACAGGGTCTGGAAACACCATATATTTT
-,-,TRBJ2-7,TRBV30,CAWSVTPSDSYEQYF,TGTGCCTGGAGTGTGACTCCATCCGACTCCTACGAGCAGTACTTC
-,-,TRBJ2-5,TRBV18,CASSPPFPQETQYF,TGTGCCAGCTCACCACCTTTCCCACAAGAGACCCAGTACTTC
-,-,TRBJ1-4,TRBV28,CASSPQGSLNEKLFF,TGTGCCAGCAGTCCTCAGGGGTCATTAAATGAAAAACTGTTTTTT